This T cell receptor (beta chain) was obtained from a study of cytomegalovirus exposure and HLA in healthy donors. Points from the study as a whole: Apart from CMV serostatus, no immune exposure information was available. Some V segments, TRBV6-2 and TRBV6-3 among them, were indistinguishable and were therefore excluded.

Germline V gene sequence: CDR1 MNHEY, CDR2 SVGAGI. V lost 7 bases and J lost 4, with 19 bases in between. CDR3 size: 15 residues. The PCR contained 60 Vbeta and 13 Jbeta primers. In the study's own analysis: A later analysis tallied about 80 million unique TCR beta chains, some 10 million of them shared. Data came from immunoSEQ multiplex PCR; TCRdb stores just in-frame clones and leaves some out. From that table come the V and J calls and clone size; the DNA was used to work out D and trimming. This sample contains about 130,000 clones. Details on this clone: Its antigen is not known.

The donors gave bone marrow, and they were healthy. Sequencing was done on a sample of PBMCs. The TCR comes from a man aged 40-49 years in good health and CMV-seronegative. The chain joins TRBV6-5 to TRBJ1-1; D may be TRBD1 (5 bases). CDR3 nucleotides: TGTGCCAGCAAAGGAGTCGCGTGGGGCCGCACTGAAGCTTTCTTT. Amino acids: CASKGVAWGRTEAFF.